The entry below gives a single T cell receptor beta chain sequence along with its context. The data originate from a study of blood T cells in healthy people across ages. A sample-barcoded 5' primer and a J-beta primer mix were used in a second PCR of roughly 7 to 11 cycles. TCRdb used MiXCR to reprocess the 5' RACE reads, holding one entry per CDR3 protein. In the table there are under 1,000,000 distinct CDR3 sequences, more than 35% of which are singletons. Germline V lookup: CDR1 MNHEY, CDR2 SMNVEV (reference sequence). This CDR3 has 13 amino acids. V lost 8 bases and J 1 base, leaving 11 bases between the germline ends.

The rearrangement uses TRBV27 and TRBJ1-1; TRBD1 is a possible D gene (5 bases). This receptor was taken from a man aged 80 or over in good health. The sequencing input was blood. CDR3 coding DNA: TGTGCCAGCGGGGCGGTACAGAACACTGAAGCTTTCTTT. Protein sequence: CASGAVQNTEAFF.